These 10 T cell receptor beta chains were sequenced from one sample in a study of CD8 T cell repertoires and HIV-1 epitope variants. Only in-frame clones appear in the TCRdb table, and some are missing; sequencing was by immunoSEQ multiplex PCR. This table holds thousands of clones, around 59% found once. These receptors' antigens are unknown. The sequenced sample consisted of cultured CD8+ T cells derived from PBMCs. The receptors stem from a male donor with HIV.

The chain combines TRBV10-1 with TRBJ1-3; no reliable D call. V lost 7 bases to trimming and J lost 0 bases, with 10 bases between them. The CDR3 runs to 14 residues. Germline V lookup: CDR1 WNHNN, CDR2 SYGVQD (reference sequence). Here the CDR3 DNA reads TGCGCCAGCATACAAGGCGTCTCTGGAAACACCATATATTTT. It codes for CASIQGVSGNTIYF.

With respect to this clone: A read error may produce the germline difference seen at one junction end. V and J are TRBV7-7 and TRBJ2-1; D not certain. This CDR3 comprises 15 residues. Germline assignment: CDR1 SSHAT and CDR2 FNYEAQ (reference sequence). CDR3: CASSLDQVSYNEQFF. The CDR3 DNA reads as TGTGCTAGCAGCTTAGACCAGGTATCCTACAATGAGCAGTTCTTC.

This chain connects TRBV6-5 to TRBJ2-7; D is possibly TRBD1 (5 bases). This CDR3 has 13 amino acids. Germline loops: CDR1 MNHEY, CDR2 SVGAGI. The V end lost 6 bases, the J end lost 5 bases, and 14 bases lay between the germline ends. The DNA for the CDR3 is TGTGCCAGCAGCAAGAGCAGGGTAGACGAGCAGTACTTC. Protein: CASSKSRVDEQYF.

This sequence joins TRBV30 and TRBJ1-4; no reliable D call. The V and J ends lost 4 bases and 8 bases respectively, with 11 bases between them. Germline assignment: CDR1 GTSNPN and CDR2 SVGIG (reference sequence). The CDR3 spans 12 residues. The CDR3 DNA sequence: TGTGCCTGGAAAAGCCGTACGGAAAAACTGTTTTTT. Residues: CAWKSRTEKLFF.

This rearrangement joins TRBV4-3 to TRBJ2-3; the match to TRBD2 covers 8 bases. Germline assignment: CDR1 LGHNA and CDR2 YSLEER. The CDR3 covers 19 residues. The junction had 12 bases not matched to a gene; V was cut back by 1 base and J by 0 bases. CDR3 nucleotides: TGCGCCAGCAGCCAAGGCGGCCCCCGGCAGCGGGGGAGCACAGATACGCAGTATTTT. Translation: CASSQGGPRQRGSTDTQYF.

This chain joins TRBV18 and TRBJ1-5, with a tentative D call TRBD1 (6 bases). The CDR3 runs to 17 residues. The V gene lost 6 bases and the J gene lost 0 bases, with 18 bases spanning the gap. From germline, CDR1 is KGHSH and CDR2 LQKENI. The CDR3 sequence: CASSQGRETYSNQPQHF. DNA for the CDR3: TGTGCCAGCTCCCAGGGGCGGGAGACTTATAGCAATCAGCCCCAGCATTTT.

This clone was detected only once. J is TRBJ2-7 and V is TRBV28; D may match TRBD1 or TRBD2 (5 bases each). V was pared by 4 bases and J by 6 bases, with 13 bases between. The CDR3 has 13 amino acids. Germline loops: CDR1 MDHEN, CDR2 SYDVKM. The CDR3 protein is CASSYYSGAEQYF. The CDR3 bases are TGTGCCAGCAGTTACTATTCCGGGGCCGAGCAGTACTTC.

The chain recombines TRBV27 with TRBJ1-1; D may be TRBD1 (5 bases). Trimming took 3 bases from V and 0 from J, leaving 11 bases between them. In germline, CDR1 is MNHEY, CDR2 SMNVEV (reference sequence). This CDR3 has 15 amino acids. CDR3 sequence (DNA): TGTGCCAGCAGTTTTTTAACAGGCATGAACACTGAAGCTTTCTTT. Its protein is CASSFLTGMNTEAFF.

In nucleotides, the CDR3 is TGCAGCGCGTCCGAGGGACAGGGTTTACAGCCCCAGCATTTT. Its protein is CSASEGQGLQPQHF. V usage is TRBV29-1 and J usage is TRBJ1-5, with 9 bases identical to TRBD1. Unmatched junction bases numbered 11, after V lost 7 bases and J lost 7 bases. The CDR3 has 14 residues. The germline CDR1 and CDR2 sequences are SQVTM and ANQGSEA.

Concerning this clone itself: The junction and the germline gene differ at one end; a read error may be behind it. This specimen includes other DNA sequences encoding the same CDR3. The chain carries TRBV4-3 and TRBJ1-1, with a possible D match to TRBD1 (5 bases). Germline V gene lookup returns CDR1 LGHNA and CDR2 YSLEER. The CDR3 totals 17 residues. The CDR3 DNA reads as TGCGCCAGCAGCCAAGACCCATTCTGGGGGGAGAACACTGAGGCTTTCTTT. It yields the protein CASSQDPFWGENTEAFF.